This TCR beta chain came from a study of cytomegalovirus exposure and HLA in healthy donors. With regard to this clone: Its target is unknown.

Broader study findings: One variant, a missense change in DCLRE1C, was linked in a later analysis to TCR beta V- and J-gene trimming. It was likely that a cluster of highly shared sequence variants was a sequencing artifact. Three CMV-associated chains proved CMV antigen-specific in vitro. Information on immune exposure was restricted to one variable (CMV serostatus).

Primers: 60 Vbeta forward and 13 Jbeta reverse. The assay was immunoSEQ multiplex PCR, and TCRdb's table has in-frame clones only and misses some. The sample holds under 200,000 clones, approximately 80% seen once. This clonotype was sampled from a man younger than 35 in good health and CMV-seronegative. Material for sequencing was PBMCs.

CDR3 loop: CASSGLAGPYEQYF. CDR3 DNA: TGTGCCAGCAGTGGACTAGCGGGACCCTACGAGCAGTACTTC. This chain links TRBV2 with TRBJ2-7; 11 nucleotides agree with TRBD2. Germline CDR1 SNHLY, CDR2 FYNNEI. The CDR3 runs to 14 residues. V was clipped by 4 bases and J by 2 bases; unmatched bases: 1.